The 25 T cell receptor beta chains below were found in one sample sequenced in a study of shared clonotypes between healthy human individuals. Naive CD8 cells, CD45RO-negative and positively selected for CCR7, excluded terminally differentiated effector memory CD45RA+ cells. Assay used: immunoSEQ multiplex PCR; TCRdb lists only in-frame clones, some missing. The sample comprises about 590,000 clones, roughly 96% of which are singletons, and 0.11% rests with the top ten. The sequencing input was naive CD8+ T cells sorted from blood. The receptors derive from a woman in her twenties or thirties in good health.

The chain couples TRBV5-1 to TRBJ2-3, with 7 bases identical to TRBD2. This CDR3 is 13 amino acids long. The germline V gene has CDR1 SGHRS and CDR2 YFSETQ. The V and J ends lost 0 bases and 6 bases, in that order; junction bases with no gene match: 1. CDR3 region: CASSLELADTQYF. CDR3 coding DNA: TGCGCCAGCAGCTTGGAACTAGCGGATACGCAGTATTTT.

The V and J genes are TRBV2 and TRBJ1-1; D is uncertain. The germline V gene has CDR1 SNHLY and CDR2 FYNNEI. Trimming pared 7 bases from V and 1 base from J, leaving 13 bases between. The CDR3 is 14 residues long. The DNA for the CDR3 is TGTGCCAGCATAAAAGACCCCGGGAACACTGAAGCTTTCTTT. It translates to CASIKDPGNTEAFF.

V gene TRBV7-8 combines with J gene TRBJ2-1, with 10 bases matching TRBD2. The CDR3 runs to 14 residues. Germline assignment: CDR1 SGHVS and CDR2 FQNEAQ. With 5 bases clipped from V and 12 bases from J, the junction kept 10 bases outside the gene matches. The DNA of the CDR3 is TGTGCCAGCAGCACTAGCGGGACCCTAGAAATGCAGTTCTTC. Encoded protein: CASSTSGTLEMQFF.

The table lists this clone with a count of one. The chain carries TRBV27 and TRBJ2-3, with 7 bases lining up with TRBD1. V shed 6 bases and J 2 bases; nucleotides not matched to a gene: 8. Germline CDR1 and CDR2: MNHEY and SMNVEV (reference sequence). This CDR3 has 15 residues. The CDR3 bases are TGTGCCAGCAGCCTCCCGGGACAGTCCACAGATACGCAGTATTTT. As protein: CASSLPGQSTDTQYF.

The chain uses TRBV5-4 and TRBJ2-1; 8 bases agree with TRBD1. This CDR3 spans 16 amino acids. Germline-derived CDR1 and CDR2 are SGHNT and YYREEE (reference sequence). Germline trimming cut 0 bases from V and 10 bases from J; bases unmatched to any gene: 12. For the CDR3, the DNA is TGTGCCAGCAGCTTGGCTCGGGGGACAGGTCGCGGGGAGCAGTTCTTC. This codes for CASSLARGTGRGEQFF.

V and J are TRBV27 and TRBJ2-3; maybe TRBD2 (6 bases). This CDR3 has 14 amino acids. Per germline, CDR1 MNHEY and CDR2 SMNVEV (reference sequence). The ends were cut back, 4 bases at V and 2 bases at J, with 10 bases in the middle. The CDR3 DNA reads TGTGCCAGCAGTTGGCGGGATAACACAGATACGCAGTATTTT. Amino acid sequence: CASSWRDNTDTQYF.

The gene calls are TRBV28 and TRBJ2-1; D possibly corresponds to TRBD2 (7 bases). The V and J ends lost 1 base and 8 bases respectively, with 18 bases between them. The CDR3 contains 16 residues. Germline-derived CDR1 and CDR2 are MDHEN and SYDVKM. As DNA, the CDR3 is TGTGCCAGCAGTTTATACAGGAAGGGGGGGAGGGATGAGCAGTTCTTC. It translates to CASSLYRKGGRDEQFF.

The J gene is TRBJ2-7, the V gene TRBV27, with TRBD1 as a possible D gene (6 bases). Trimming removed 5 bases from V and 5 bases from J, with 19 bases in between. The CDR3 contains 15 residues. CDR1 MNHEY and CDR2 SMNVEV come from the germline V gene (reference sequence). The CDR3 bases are TGTGCCAGCAGTCCGTCTTTACAGGGTTGGAACGAGCAGTACTTC. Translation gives CASSPSLQGWNEQYF.

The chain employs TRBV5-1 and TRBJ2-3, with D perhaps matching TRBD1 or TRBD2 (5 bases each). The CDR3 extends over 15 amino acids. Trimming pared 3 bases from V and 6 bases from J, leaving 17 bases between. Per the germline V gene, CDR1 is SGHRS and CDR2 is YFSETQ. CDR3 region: CASSSRDGIRDTQYF. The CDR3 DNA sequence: TGCGCCAGCAGCTCCCGGGACGGTATAAGGGATACGCAGTATTTT.

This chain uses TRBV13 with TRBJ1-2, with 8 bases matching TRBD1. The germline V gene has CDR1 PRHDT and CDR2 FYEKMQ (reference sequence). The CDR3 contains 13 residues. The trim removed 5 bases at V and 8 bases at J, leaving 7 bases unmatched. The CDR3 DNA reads TGTGCCAGCAGCCCGGGACAGGCAGGCGGCTACACCTTC. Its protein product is CASSPGQAGGYTF.

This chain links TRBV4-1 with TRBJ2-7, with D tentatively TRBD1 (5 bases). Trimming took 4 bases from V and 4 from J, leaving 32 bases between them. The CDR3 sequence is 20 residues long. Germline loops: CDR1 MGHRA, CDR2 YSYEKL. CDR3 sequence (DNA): TGCGCCAGCAGCCCTTTGTCCCTTCGACAGTTCCTGTACATGCGGTACGAGCAGTACTTC. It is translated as CASSPLSLRQFLYMRYEQYF.

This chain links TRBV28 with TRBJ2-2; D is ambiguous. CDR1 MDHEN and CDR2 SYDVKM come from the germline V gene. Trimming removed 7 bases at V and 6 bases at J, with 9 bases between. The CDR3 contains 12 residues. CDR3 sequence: CASNFYSGELFF. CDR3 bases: TGTGCCAGCAATTTTTACTCCGGGGAGCTGTTTTTT.

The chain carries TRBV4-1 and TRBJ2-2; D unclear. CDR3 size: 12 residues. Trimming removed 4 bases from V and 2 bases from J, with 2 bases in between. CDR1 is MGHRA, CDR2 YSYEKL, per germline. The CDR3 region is CASSLNTGELFF. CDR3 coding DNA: TGCGCCAGCAGCCTTAACACCGGGGAGCTGTTTTTT.

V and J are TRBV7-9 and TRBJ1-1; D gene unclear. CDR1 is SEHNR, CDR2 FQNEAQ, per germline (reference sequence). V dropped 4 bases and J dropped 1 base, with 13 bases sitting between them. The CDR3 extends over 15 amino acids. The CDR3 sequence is CASSSSPDTNTEAFF. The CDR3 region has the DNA TGTGCCAGCAGCTCCAGCCCGGATACGAACACTGAAGCTTTCTTT.

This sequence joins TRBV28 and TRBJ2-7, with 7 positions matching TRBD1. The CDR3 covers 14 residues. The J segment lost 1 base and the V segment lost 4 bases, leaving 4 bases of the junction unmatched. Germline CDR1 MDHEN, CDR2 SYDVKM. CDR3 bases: TGTGCCAGCAGTTGGACCAGGGGGTCCTACGAGCAGTACTTC. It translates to CASSWTRGSYEQYF.

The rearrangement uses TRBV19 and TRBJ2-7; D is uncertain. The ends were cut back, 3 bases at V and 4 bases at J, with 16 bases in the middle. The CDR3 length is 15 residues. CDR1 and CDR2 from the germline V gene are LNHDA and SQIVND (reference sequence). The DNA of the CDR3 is TGTGCCAGTAGTATGTCCCCAGACCCGCTATACGAGCAGTACTTC. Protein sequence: CASSMSPDPLYEQYF. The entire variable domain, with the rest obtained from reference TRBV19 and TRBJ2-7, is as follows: DGGITQSPKYLFRKEGQNVTLSCEQNLNHDAMYWYRQDPGQGLRLIYYSQIVNDFQKGDIAEGYSVSREKKESFPLTVTSAQKNPTAFYLCASSMSPDPLYEQYFGPGTRLTVT.

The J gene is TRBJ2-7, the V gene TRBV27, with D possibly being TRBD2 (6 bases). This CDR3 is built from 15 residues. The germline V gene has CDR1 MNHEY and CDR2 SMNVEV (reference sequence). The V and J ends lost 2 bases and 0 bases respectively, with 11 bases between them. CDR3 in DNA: TGTGCCAGCAGTTTAAGGGAGGCCATCTCCTACGAGCAGTACTTC. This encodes CASSLREAISYEQYF.

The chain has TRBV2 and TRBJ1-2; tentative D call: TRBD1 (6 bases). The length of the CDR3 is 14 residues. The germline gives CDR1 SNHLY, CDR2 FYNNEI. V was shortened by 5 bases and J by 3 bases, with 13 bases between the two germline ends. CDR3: CASSPTGNDYGYTF. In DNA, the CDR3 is TGTGCCAGCAGTCCAACAGGGAACGACTATGGCTACACCTTC.

The CDR3 loop reads CASSSYRETAKNIQYF. The DNA for the CDR3 is TGTGCCAGCAGTTCCTACAGGGAGACAGCCAAAAACATTCAGTACTTC. The J gene is TRBJ2-4, the V gene TRBV6-5, with D possibly matching TRBD1 (6 bases). Germline loops: CDR1 MNHEY, CDR2 SVGAGI. The CDR3 loop spans 16 amino acids. V lost 4 bases, J lost 0 bases, and 13 bases lay in between.

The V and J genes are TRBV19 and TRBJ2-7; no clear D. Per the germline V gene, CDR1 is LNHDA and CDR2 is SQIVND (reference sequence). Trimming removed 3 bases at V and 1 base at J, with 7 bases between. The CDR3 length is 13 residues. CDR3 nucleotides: TGTGCCAGTAGTATTTTCCATTCCTACGAGCAGTACTTC. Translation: CASSIFHSYEQYF.

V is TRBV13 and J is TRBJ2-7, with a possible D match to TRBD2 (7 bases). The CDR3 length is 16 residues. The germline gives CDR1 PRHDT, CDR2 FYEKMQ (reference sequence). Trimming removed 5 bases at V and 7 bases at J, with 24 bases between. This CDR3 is CASSPRGGRESSEQYF. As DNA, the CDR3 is TGTGCCAGCAGCCCTCGCGGGGGCAGGGAATCCAGTGAGCAGTACTTC.

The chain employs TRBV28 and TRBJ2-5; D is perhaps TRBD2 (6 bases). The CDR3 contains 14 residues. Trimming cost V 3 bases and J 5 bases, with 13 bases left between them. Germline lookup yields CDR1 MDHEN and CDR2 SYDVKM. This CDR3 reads CASSFNVGRETQYF. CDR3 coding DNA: TGTGCCAGCAGTTTCAATGTGGGGAGGGAGACCCAGTACTTC.

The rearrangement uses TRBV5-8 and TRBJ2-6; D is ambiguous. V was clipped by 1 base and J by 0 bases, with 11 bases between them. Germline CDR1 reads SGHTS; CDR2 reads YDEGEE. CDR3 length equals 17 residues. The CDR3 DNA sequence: TGTGCCAGCAGCTTGTTGTATAAACTCTCTGGGGCCAACGTCCTGACTTTC. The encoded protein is CASSLLYKLSGANVLTF.

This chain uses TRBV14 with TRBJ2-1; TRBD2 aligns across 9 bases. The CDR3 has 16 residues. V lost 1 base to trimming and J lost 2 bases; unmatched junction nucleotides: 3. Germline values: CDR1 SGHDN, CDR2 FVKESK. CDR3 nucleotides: TGTGCCAGCAGCCAAGTAGCGGGAGCCCCCTACAATGAGCAGTTCTTC. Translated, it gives CASSQVAGAPYNEQFF.

The CDR3 region has the DNA TGTGCCAGCAGCCCGACTAGTCATACGACGCCGGGTACGCAGTATTTT. Translation gives CASSPTSHTTPGTQYF. The chain uses TRBV5-4 and TRBJ2-3, with a possible D match to TRBD2 (6 bases). Germline values: CDR1 SGHNT, CDR2 YYREEE (reference sequence). Trimming pared 4 bases from V and 8 bases from J, leaving 23 bases between. This CDR3 spans 16 amino acids.